This T cell receptor (beta chain) is from a study of T cell responses to AZD1222 COVID-19 vaccine. TCRdb keeps only in-frame clones here, not all; method: immunoSEQ multiplex PCR. Altogether 90,000 to 150,000 clones are present, about nine tenths being singletons, with the ten largest covering approximately 4.5%. CDR3 length: 14 amino acids. Trimming shortened V by 2 bases and J by 0 bases, and 6 bases separated the two germline ends. Germline CDR1 is SGDLS and CDR2 is YYNGEE. In its sample, this clone was seen a few times. The antigen is undetermined. Points from the study as a whole: Targeting of unmutated variant regions was reportedly seen in nearly half of spike-specific TCRs.

V and J are TRBV9 and TRBJ1-5, with D hard to call. The sequence came from an adult in good health. The material sequenced was peripheral blood, taken on day 0 of AZD1222 vaccination. The CDR3 is CASSVGSSNQPQHF. CDR3 DNA: TGTGCCAGCAGCGTCGGCTCTAGCAATCAGCCCCAGCATTTT.